The present T cell receptor beta chain was sequenced within a study of regulatory T cells in long-lasting Graves disease. Overall study results and limits: The study found TRBV28, TRBJ1-2 and TRBJ2-5 favored in persistent disease. Lower TCR diversity characterized persistent Graves' patients relative to newly diagnosed patients.

Arm-PCR of CDR3 regions and iRepertoire HTBI primers were the basis on which TCR beta libraries were built. TCRdb fed the multiplex PCR reads into MiXCR, producing one record per CDR3 protein. The sample shows some 490,000 distinct CDR3 sequences, 12% of them seen only once. The time point here: newly diagnosed GD, antithyroid drugs for less than 3 months. The TCR library used RNA extracted from PBMCs. The trim removed 0 bases at V and 3 bases at J, leaving 20 bases unmatched. Germline CDR1 reads DFQATT; CDR2 reads SNEGSKA (reference sequence). CDR3 length: 20 amino acids. Note on this clonotype: Its cognate antigen is unknown.

These same records also appear under a second study, on T cells in Graves' hyperthyroidism and ophthalmopathy. That study reports: Researchers found most expanded thyroid clonotypes above 0.001 in blood as well.

V gene TRBV20-1 combines with J gene TRBJ2-3; 8 nucleotides agree with TRBD1. The clonotype comes from a woman in her twenties or thirties with Graves disease. Sequences were derived from peripheral blood mononuclear cells (PBMCs), sampled at new diagnosis, from a patient treated with antithyroid drugs. As DNA, the CDR3 is TGCAGTGCTAGAGATTCGGGACAGGCGAGATTCTTTCAACGGACAGATACGCAGTATTTT. Its protein is CSARDSGQARFFQRTDTQYF.